This TCR beta chain was sequenced in a study of T cell changes during pregnancy in multiple sclerosis. Germline lookup yields CDR1 MGHRA and CDR2 YSYEKL. V dropped 2 bases and J dropped 4; count of bases not matched to a gene: 8. The CDR3 contains 15 residues. Measured with immunoSEQ multiplex PCR; TCRdb has only the in-frame clones, and not every one. The repertoire holds about 99,000 clones, with roughly 93% as singletons. The sequencing used peripheral blood, collected after pregnancy. J is TRBJ2-7 and V is TRBV4-1; TRBD1 agrees at 7 bases. The clonotype was recovered from a female donor with multiple sclerosis, enrolled in a pregnancy study. CDR3 region: CASSQPGQKIYEQYF. CDR3 nucleotides: TGCGCCAGCAGCCAACCGGGACAGAAGATTTACGAGCAGTACTTC.